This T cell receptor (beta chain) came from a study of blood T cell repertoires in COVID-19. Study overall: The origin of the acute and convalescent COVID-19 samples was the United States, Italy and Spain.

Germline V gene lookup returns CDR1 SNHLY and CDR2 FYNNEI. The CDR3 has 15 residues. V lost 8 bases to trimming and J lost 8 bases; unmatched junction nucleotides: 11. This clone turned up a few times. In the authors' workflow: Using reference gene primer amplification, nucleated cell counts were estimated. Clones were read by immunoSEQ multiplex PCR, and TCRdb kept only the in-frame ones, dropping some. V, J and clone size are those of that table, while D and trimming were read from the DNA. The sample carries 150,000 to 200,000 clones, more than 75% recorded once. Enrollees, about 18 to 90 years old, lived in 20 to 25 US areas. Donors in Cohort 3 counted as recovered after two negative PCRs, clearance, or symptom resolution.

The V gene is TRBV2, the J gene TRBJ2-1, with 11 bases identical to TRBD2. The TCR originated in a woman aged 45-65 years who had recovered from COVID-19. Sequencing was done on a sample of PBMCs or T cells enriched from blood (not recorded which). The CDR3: CASGSTVAGGDEQFF. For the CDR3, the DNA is TGTGCCAGCGGGTCTACAGTAGCGGGAGGGGATGAGCAGTTCTTC.